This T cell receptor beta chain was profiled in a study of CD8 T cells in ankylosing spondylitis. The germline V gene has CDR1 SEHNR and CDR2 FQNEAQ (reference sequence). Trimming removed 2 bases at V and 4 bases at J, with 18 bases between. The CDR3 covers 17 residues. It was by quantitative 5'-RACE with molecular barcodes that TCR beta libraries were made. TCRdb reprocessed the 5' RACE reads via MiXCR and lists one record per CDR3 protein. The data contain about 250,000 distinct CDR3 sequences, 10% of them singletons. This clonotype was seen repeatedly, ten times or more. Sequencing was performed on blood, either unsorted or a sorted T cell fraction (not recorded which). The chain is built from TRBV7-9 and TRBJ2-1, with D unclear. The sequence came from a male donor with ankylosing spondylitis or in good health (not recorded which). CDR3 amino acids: CASSLSPGGKTYNEQFF. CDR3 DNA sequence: TGTGCCAGCAGCTTAAGTCCCGGTGGAAAGACTTACAATGAGCAGTTCTTC. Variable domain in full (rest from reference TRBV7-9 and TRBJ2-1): DTGVSQNPRHKITKRGQNVTFRCDPISEHNRLYWYRQTLGQGPEFLTYFQNEAQLEKSRLLSDRFSAERPKGSFSTLEIQRTEQGDSAMYLCASSLSPGGKTYNEQFFGPGTRLTVL.